This T cell receptor (beta chain) was sequenced in a study of T cells after yellow fever vaccination. Across the whole study: Fractions with few cells were prepared using SMART-Seq v4 Ultra Low Input.

It was through 5'RACE template switching that TCR cDNA was made, with a universal primer site and UMIs added. TCRdb reanalysed the 5' RACE reads using MiXCR and keeps one entry per CDR3 protein. The data show more than 350,000 distinct CDR3 sequences, with around 10% seen just once and 15% to 20% held by the top ten. This clonotype was detected a few times. Its matching antigen is unknown. Study-level findings and limits: Abundant clonotypes from the bulk population could contaminate FACS-sorted repertoires. Post-booster repertoires again held most primary-vaccination clones (about 96% CD4, about 90% CD8).

This clonotype was sampled from a young man who received the YFV17D yellow fever vaccine. The material sequenced was PBMCs, taken on the day of the first yellow fever vaccination.

CDR3 sequence: CASSFDRGRNERVNSPLHF. CDR3 DNA sequence: TGTGCCAGCAGTTTTGACAGGGGCCGCAATGAGCGAGTTAATTCACCCCTCCACTTT. The chain has TRBV6-2 or TRBV6-3 and TRBJ1-6, with TRBD1 matching over 8 bases. Germline trimming cut 4 bases from V and 6 bases from J; bases unmatched to any gene: 17. CDR1 and CDR2 (germline): MNHEY, SVGEGT. This CDR3 comprises 19 residues.